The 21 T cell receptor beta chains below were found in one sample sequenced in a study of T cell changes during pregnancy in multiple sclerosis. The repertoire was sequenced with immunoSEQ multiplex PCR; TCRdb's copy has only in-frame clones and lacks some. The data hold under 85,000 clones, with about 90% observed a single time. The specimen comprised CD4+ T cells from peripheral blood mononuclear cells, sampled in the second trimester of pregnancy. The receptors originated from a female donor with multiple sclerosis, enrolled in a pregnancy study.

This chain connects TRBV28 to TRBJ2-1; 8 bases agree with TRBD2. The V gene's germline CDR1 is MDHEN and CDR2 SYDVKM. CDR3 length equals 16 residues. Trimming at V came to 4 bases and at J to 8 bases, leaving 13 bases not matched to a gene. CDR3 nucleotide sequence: TGTGCCAGCAGTTCCCCCTTCAGCGGGAGCGTGCATGAGCAGTTCTTC. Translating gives CASSSPFSGSVHEQFF.

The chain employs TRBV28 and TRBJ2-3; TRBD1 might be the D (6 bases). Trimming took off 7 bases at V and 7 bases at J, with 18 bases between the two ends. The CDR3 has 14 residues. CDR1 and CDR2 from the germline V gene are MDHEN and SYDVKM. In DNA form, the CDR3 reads TGTGCCAGCATCGGGACACCTAGCTTAAATACGCAGTATTTT. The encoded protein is CASIGTPSLNTQYF.

CDR3: CASSQERTSGGVAPNEQYF. The CDR3 nucleotides are TGCGCCAGCAGCCAAGAAAGGACTAGCGGGGGGGTAGCCCCCAACGAGCAGTACTTC. The J gene is TRBJ2-7, the V gene TRBV4-1; 15 bases match TRBD2. The CDR3 is made up of 19 amino acids. Germline lookup yields CDR1 MGHRA and CDR2 YSYEKL. The V segment lost 0 bases and the J segment 5 bases; nucleotides outside the gene matches: 11.

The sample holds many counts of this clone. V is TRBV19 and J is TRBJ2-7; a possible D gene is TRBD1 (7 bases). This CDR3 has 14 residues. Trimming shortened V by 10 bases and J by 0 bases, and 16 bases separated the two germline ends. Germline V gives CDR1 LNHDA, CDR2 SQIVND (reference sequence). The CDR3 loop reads CATRRDSSSYEQYF. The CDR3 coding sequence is TGTGCCACCAGGCGGGACAGCAGCTCCTACGAGCAGTACTTC.

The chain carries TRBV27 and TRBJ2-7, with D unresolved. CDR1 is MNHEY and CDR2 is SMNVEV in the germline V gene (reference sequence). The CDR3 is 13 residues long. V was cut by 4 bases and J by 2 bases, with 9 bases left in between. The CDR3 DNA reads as TGTGCCAGCAGTTGGGCAAACACCTACGAGCAGTACTTC. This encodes CASSWANTYEQYF.

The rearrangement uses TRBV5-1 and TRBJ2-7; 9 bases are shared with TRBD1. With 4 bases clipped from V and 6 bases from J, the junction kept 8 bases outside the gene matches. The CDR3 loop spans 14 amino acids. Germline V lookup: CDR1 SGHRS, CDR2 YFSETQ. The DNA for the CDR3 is TGCGCCAGCAGCCCTGGGGGACAGGGACGCGAGCAGTACTTC. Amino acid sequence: CASSPGGQGREQYF.

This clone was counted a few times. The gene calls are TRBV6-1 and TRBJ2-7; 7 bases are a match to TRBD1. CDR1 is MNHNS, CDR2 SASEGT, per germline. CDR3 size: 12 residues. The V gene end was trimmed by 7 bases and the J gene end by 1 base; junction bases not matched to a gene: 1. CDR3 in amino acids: CASKTGSYEQYF. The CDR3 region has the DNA TGTGCCAGCAAGACAGGGTCCTACGAGCAGTACTTC.

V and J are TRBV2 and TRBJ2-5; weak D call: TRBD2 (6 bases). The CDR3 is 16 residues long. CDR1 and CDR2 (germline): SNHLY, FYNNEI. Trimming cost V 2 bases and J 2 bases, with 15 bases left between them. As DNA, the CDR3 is TGTGCCAGCAGTGAACGGGAATGGAGGGGACAAGAGACCCAGTACTTC. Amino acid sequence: CASSEREWRGQETQYF.

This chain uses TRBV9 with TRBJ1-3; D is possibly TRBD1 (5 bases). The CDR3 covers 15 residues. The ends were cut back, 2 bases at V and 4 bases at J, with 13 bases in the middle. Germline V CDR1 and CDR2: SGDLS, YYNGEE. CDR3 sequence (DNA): TGTGCCAGCAGCGTTAGGGGCATTGAGGGAAACACCATATATTTT. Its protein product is CASSVRGIEGNTIYF. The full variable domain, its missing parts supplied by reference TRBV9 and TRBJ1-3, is DSGVTQTPKHLITATGQRVTLRCSPRSGDLSVYWYQQSLDQGLQFLIQYYNGEERAKGNILERFSAQQFPDLHSELNLSSLELGDSALYFCASSVRGIEGNTIYFGEGSWLTVV.

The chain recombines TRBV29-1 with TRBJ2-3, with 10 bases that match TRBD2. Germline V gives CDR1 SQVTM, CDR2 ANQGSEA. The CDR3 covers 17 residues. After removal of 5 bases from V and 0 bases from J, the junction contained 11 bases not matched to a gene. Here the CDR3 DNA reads TGCAGCGTTACCATAGCGGGAGGTATAGCTAGCACAGATACGCAGTATTTT. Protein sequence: CSVTIAGGIASTDTQYF.

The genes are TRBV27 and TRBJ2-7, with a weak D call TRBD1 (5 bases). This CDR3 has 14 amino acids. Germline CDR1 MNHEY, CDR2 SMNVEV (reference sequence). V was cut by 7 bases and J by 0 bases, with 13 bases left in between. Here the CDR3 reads CASNSGLPSYEQYF. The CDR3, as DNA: TGTGCCAGCAATTCAGGGCTACCCTCCTACGAGCAGTACTTC.

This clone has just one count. In nucleotides, the CDR3 is TGTGCCAGCAGTACCTTAGGACAGGGTCGCGAAAAACTGTTTTTT. Its protein product is CASSTLGQGREKLFF. The chain links TRBV6-1 to TRBJ1-4; the match to TRBD1 covers 8 bases. V lost 5 bases, J lost 8 bases, and 10 bases stayed unmatched. This CDR3 region has 15 residues. Germline-derived CDR1 and CDR2 are MNHNS and SASEGT.

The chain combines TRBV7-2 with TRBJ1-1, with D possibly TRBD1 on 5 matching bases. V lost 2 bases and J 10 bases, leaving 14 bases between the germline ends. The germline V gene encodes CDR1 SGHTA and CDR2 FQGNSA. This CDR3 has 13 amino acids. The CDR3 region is CASSLPVLRGAFF. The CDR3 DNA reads TGTGCCAGCAGCTTACCCGTCTTAAGGGGAGCTTTCTTT.

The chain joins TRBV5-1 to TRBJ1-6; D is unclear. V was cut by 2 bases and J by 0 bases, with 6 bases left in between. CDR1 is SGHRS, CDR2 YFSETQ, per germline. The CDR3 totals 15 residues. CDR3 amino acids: CASSFSGSYNSPLHF. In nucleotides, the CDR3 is TGCGCCAGCAGCTTTTCAGGCTCCTATAATTCACCCCTCCACTTT.

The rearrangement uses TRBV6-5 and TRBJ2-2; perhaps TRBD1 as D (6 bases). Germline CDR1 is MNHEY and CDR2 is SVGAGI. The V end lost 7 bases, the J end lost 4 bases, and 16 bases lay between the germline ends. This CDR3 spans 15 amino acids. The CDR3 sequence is CASNRDIGGTGELFF. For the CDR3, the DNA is TGTGCCAGCAACAGGGATATTGGGGGCACCGGGGAGCTGTTTTTT.

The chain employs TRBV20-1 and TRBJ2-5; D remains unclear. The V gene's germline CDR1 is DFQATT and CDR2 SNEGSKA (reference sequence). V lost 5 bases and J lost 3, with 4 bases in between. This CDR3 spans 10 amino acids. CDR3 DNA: TGCAGTGCTGCTAAAGAGACCCAGTACTTC. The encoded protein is CSAAKETQYF.

CDR3 sequence (DNA): TGTGCCAGCACTGACAGCCCTGGAAACACCATATATTTT. Protein: CASTDSPGNTIYF. V is TRBV6-5 and J is TRBJ1-3; tentatively, D is TRBD1 (5 bases). Germline V lookup: CDR1 MNHEY, CDR2 SVGAGI. CDR3 size: 13 residues. With 7 bases removed from V and 2 bases from J, the gap between germline ends came to 9 bases.

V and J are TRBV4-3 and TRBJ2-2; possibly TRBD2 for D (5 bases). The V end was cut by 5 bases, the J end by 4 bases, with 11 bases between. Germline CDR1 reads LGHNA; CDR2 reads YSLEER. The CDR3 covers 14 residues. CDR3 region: CASSAQEGTGELFF. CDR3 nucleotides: TGCGCCAGCAGCGCCCAAGAGGGCACCGGGGAGCTGTTTTTT.

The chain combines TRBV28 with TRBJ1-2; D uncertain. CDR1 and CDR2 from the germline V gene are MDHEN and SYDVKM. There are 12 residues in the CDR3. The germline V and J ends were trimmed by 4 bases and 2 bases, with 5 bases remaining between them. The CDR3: CASSSGNYGYTF. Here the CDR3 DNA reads TGTGCCAGCAGTTCGGGAAACTATGGCTACACCTTC.

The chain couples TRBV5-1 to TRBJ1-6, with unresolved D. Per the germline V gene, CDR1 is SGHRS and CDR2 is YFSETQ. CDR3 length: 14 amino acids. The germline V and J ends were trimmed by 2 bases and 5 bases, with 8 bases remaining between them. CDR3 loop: CASSLPSNNSPLHF. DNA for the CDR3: TGCGCCAGCAGCTTACCAAGCAATAATTCACCCCTCCACTTT.

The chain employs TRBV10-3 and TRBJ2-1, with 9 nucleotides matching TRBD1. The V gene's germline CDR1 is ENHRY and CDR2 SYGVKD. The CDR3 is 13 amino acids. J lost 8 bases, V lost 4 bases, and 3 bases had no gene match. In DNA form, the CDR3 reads TGTGCCATCAGTGGGACAGGGGTCCATGAGCAGTTCTTC. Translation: CAISGTGVHEQFF.